Listed below are T cell receptor beta chains from one sample, sequenced in a study of read filtering for tumor transcriptome and immune sequencing. One entry per CDR3 protein results from TCRdb running MiXCR on the reads. The table shows under 40,000 distinct CDR3 sequences, with about 15% occurring only once. Sequenced: a population of CD138-negative cells sorted from bone marrow. The source of these receptors is a donor aged 40 or over with multiple myeloma. Each CDR3 is given with its conserved first and last residue. Fields, in order: J gene, D gene, clone size, V gene, CDR3 DNA, CDR3 protein. A D gene is named only where the DNA matches it firmly. Expanded clones get a size class; other rows say once, few or many, or leave the size out.

>TRBJ2-7|-|few|TRBV11-2
TGTGCCAGCAGCTTAGGTGGGTTTGCCTACGAGCAGTACTTC
CASSLGGFAYEQYF
>TRBJ1-4|TRBD1|many|TRBV10-2
TGCGCCAGCAGGGGACAGGGCAATGAAAAACTGTTTTTT
CASRGQGNEKLFF
>TRBJ2-3|-|many|TRBV18
TGTGCCAGCTCACTACGAGAGGGGACCACAGATACGCAGTATTTT
CASSLREGTTDTQYF
>TRBJ2-1|-|many|TRBV6-5
TGTGCCAGCAGTTCCGGGACGGACCTTAACAATGAGCAGTTCTTC
CASSSGTDLNNEQFF
>TRBJ2-5|TRBD2|many|TRBV3-1
TGTGCCAGCAGCCCGCGGACTAGCGGGGAAGAGACCCAGTACTTC
CASSPRTSGEETQYF
>TRBJ1-1|-|many|TRBV18
TGTGCCAGCTCGACGTCGTGGAACACTGAAGCTTTCTTT
CASSTSWNTEAFF
>TRBJ1-5|TRBD1|many|TRBV6-1
TGTGCCAGCAGAGAGGCTCAGGGGGGTCAGCCCCAGCATTTT
CASREAQGGQPQHF
>TRBJ2-2|TRBD2|few|TRBV9
TGTGCCAGCAGTGCGACTAGCCAAGGGGAGCTGTTTTTT
CASSATSQGELFF
>TRBJ2-4|TRBD1|many|TRBV5-3
TGTGCCAGCAGCTTGGGCAGGGGGGCCAAAAACATTCAGTACTTC
CASSLGRGAKNIQYF
>TRBJ2-1|TRBD2|many|TRBV6-2/TRBV6-3
TGTGCCAGCCGGGGACTAGCGGGGGTCAACTCCTACAATGAGCAGTTCTTC
CASRGLAGVNSYNEQFF
>TRBJ2-2|-|many|TRBV7-2
TGTGCCAGCAGCTTAATCGTCACCGGGGAGCTGTTTTTT
CASSLIVTGELFF
>TRBJ2-3|-|many|TRBV7-8
TGTGCCAGCAGCTTACACGGGGCGTTGGCAGATACGCAGTATTTT
CASSLHGALADTQYF
>TRBJ2-7|TRBD2|many|TRBV2
TGTGCCAGCAGCGTAGCGGGGGTCTACCTAGAGCAGTACTTC
CASSVAGVYLEQYF
>TRBJ1-1|-|many|TRBV29-1
TGCAGCGTACAGGGTTTGATGACTGAAGCTTTCTTT
CSVQGLMTEAFF
>TRBJ2-1|TRBD2|many|TRBV7-2
TGTGCCAGCAGCCCCCGCCGGGGGGGAGTCTCCTACAATGAGCAGTTCTTC
CASSPRRGGVSYNEQFF
>TRBJ2-1|-|few|TRBV12-3/TRBV12-4
TGTGCCGGCAGCCCTAGTGGGGGGGCGCGAGATGAGCAGTTCTTC
CAGSPSGGARDEQFF
>TRBJ1-1|TRBD1|many|TRBV20-1
TGCAGTGCTAGAGTAACTAGGGGGCTAATGAACACTGAAGCTTTCTTT
CSARVTRGLMNTEAFF
>TRBJ2-5|TRBD2|-|TRBV2
TGTGCCGGGAATAGCGGGGGGCAAGAGACCCAGTACTTC
CAGNSGGQETQYF
>TRBJ1-5|-|many|TRBV7-9
TGTGCCAGCAGCTTAATGGATCAGCCCCAGCATTTT
CASSLMDQPQHF
>TRBJ1-5|-|many|TRBV28
TGTGCCAGCAGTACAGACAATCAGCCCCAGCATTTT
CASSTDNQPQHF
>TRBJ2-3|TRBD1|once|TRBV12-3/TRBV12-4
TGTGCCAGCAGGTTAGACAGGGGGCAAGGAGATACGCAGTATTTT
CASRLDRGQGDTQYF
>TRBJ2-1|-|many|TRBV27
TGTGCCAGCAGTGCCCCGGCAGGGGTTTTTGGAGTAGATGAGCAGTTCTTC
CASSAPAGVFGVDEQFF
>TRBJ2-7|-|many|TRBV12-3/TRBV12-4
TGTGCCAGCACCCAGGCTAGTGTTTACGAGCAGTACTTC
CASTQASVYEQYF
>TRBJ2-1|TRBD2|many|TRBV2
TGTGCCAGCAATCTAGCGGGGGGATCCTACAATGAGCAGTTCTTC
CASNLAGGSYNEQFF
>TRBJ2-5|TRBD1|-|TRBV14
TGTGCCAGCAGCCGAAGGACAGGGTTAGAGACCCAGTACTTC
CASSRRTGLETQYF
>TRBJ1-2|TRBD1|many|TRBV5-6
TGTGCCAGCAGCTTGGCCCTCGGACAGGGGTCTAACTATGGCTACACCTTC
CASSLALGQGSNYGYTF
>TRBJ1-1|-|-|TRBV28
TGTGCCAGCAGTTTACATTCGGGGGGAAACACTGAAGCTTTCTTT
CASSLHSGGNTEAFF
>TRBJ2-7|-|-|TRBV5-1
TGCGCCAGCAGCCTCGGACTGCACTCCGACGAGCAGTACTTC
CASSLGLHSDEQYF
>TRBJ2-5|TRBD1|many|TRBV5-1
TGCGCCAGCAGCTGGGGACAGACAAAAGAGACCCAGTACTTC
CASSWGQTKETQYF
>TRBJ2-7|-|-|TRBV7-9
TGTGCCAGCAGCTACCCAGACAGCACCTACGAGCAGTACTTC
CASSYPDSTYEQYF
>TRBJ1-1|-|-|TRBV20-1
TGCAGTGCTAACCGACAGCAGAACACTGAAGCTTTCTTT
CSANRQQNTEAFF
>TRBJ2-2|TRBD1|-|TRBV5-1
TGCGCCAGCAGCCTACTTGACAGGGAGAACACCGGGGAGCTGTTTTTT
CASSLLDRENTGELFF
>TRBJ2-5|-|few|TRBV20-1
TGCAGTGCATCATACGCGGTGACCCAGTACTTC
CSASYAVTQYF
>TRBJ1-2|TRBD1|-|TRBV7-2
TGTGCCAGCAGCCCTTATAACAGGGGGGACTATGGCTGCACCTTC
CASSPYNRGDYGCTF
>TRBJ2-1|-|-|TRBV20-1
TGCAGTGCTAGACAGGGTTTTGTTCCTTATCTGCAGTTCTTC
CSARQGFVPYLQFF
>TRBJ2-3|TRBD2|many|TRBV6-5
TGTGCCAGCGTGGGGGGGACTAGCGGGGGGGCCGGGCTAGGGGATACGCAGTATTTT
CASVGGTSGGAGLGDTQYF
>TRBJ2-1|-|many|TRBV7-8
TGTGCCAGCAGCTTAGGGGCTGGATTTGAGCAGTTCTTC
CASSLGAGFEQFF
>TRBJ2-7|-|many|TRBV5-5
TGTGCCAGCAGCTTGGAGGTCAGTACGGGCTACGAGCAGTACTTC
CASSLEVSTGYEQYF
>TRBJ2-1|-|many|TRBV7-8
TGTGCCAGCACCGATGGACTGGGGCTCTACAATGAGCAGTTCTTC
CASTDGLGLYNEQFF
>TRBJ2-2|TRBD1|many|TRBV7-9
TGTGCCAGCGGACCACAGGGGTACGACACCGGGGAGCTGTTTTTT
CASGPQGYDTGELFF
>TRBJ2-7|TRBD1|many|TRBV11-1
TGTGCCAGCAGCTTAGATCCAGGGGGCTTCTACGAGCAGTACTTC
CASSLDPGGFYEQYF
>TRBJ2-1|TRBD2|many|TRBV19
TGTGCCAGTAAGGGACTACCCTACAATGAGCAGTTCTTC
CASKGLPYNEQFF
>TRBJ2-2|-|many|TRBV4-1
TGCGCCAGCAGCCAAGTTGCCGGGGTAATGGGCGGGGAGCTGTTTTTT
CASSQVAGVMGGELFF
>TRBJ1-4|-|many|TRBV5-1
TGCGCCAGCAGCTTGTCATCAACTAATGAAAAACTGTTTTTT
CASSLSSTNEKLFF
>TRBJ2-1|-|many|TRBV6-1
TGTGCCAGCAGCCGACTAGCCTACAATGAGCAGTTCTTC
CASSRLAYNEQFF
>TRBJ2-7|-|many|TRBV10-2
TGCGCCAGCAGTGGGAATACCTACGAGCAGTACTTC
CASSGNTYEQYF